Below, one T cell receptor beta chain is given with its context. Clones were sequenced by immunoSEQ multiplex PCR, and TCRdb holds only the in-frame ones, with some missing. The table records approximately 230,000 clones, more than 65% of them present only once. Trimming stripped 2 bases from V and 3 bases from J, with 5 bases between. Germline V CDR1 and CDR2: SGHRS, YFSETQ. This CDR3 is built from 12 residues. The sample comes from a study of blood T cell repertoires in COVID-19. The sequenced sample consisted of peripheral blood. The sequence came from a middle-aged woman with active or convalescent COVID-19. The chain joins TRBV5-1 to TRBJ1-2; D remains unclear. The CDR3 sequence is CASSFEDYGYTF. The CDR3 nucleotides read TGCGCCAGCAGCTTTGAGGACTATGGCTACACCTTC.